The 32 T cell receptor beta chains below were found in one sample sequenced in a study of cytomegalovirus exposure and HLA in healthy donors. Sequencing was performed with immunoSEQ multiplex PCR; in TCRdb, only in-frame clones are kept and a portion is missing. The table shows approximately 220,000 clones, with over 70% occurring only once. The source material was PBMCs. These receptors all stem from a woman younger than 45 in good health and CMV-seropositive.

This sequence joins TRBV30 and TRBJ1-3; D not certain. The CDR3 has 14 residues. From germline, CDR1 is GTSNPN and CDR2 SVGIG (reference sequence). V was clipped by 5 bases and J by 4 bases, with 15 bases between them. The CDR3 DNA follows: TGTGCCTGGGATTTGGGGAATCCAGGAAACACCATATATTTT. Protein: CAWDLGNPGNTIYF.

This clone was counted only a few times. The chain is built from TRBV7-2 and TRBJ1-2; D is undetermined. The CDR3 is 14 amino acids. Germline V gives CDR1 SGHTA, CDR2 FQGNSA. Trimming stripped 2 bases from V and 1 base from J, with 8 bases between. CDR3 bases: TGTGCCAGCAGCTTAAACGAGAATAACTATGGCTACACCTTC. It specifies CASSLNENNYGYTF.

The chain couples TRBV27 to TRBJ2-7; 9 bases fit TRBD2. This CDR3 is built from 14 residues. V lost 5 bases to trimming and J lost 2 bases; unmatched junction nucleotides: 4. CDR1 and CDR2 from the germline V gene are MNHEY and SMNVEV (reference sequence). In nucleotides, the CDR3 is TGTGCCAGCAGTAGACTAGCGGAGACCTACGAGCAGTACTTC. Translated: CASSRLAETYEQYF.

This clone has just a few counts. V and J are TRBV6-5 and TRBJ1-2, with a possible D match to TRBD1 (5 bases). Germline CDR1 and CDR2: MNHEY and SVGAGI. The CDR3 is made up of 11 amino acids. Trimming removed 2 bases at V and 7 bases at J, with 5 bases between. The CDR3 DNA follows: TGTGCCAGCAGTTACGGGACTGGCTACACCTTC. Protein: CASSYGTGYTF.

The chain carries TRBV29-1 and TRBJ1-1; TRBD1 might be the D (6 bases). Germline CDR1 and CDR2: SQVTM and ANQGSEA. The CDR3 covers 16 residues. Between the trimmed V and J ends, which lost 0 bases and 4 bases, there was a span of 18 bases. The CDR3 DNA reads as TGCAGCGTTGAAGATCTAAGCAGGGGAGGTGTCACTGAAGCTTTCTTT. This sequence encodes CSVEDLSRGGVTEAFF. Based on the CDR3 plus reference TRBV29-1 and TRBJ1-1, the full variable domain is SAVISQKPSRDICQRGTSLTIQCQVDSQVTMMFWYRQQPGQSLTLIATANQGSEATYESGFVIDKFPISRPNLTFSTLTVSNMSPEDSSIYLCSVEDLSRGGVTEAFFGQGTRLTVV.

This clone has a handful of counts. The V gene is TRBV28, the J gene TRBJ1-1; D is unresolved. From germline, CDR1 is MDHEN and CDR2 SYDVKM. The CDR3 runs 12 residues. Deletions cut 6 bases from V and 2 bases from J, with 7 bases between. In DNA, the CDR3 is TGTGCCAGCAGGACCACTAACACTGAAGCTTTCTTT. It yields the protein CASRTTNTEAFF.

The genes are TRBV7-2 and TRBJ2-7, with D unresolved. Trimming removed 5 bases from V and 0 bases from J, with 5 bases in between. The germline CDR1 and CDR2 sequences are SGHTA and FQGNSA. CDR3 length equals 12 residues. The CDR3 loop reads CASSTDSYEQYF. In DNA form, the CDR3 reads TGTGCCAGCAGCACCGACTCCTACGAGCAGTACTTC.

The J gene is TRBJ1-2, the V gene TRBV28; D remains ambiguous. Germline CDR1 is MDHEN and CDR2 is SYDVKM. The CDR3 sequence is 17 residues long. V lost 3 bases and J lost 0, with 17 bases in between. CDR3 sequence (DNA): TGTGCCAGCAGTTTCCCGGGAACATCATCTTCTAACTATGGCTACACCTTC. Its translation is CASSFPGTSSSNYGYTF.

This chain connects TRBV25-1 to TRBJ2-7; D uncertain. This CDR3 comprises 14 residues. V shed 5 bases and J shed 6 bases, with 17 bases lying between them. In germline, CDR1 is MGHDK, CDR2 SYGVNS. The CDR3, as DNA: TGTGCCAGCAGTTGGAACCGCGAACTGGCCGAGCAGTACTTC. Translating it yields CASSWNRELAEQYF.

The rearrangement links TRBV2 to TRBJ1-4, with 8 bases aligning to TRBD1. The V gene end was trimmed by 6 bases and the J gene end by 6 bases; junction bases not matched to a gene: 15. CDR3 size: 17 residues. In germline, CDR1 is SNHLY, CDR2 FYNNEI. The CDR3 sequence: CASRRVGQGATYEKLFF. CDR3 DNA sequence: TGTGCCAGCAGAAGAGTTGGGCAGGGGGCGACATATGAAAAACTGTTTTTT.

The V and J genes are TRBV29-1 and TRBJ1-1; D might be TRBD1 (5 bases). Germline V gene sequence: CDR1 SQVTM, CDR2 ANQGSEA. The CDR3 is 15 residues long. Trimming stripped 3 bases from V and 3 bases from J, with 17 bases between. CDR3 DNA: TGCAGCGTTGATTTATCTGGCAGGGCTGACACTGAAGCTTTCTTT. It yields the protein CSVDLSGRADTEAFF.

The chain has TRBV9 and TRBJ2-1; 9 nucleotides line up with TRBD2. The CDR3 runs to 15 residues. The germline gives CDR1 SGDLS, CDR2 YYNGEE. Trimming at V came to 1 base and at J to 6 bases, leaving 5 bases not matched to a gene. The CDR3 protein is CASSVTGLASNEQFF. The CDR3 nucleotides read TGTGCCAGCAGCGTAACGGGACTAGCAAGCAATGAGCAGTTCTTC.

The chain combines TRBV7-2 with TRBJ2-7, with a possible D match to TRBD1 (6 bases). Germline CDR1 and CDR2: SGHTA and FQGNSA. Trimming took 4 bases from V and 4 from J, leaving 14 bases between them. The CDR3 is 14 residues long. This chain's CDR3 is CASSWPGHVYEQYF. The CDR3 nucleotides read TGTGCCAGCAGCTGGCCGGGACACGTATACGAGCAGTACTTC.

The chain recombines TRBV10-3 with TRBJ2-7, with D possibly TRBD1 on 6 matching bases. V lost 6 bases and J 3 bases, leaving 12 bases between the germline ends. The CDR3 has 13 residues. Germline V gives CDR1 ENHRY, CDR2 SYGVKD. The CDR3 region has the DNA TGTGCCATCAGAGAGGACAGAAACTACGAGCAGTACTTC. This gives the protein CAIREDRNYEQYF.

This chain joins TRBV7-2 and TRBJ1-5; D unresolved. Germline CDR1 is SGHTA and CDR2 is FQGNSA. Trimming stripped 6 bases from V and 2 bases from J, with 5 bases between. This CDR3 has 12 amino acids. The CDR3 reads CASRSGNQPQHF. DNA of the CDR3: TGTGCCAGCAGGAGCGGCAATCAGCCCCAGCATTTT.

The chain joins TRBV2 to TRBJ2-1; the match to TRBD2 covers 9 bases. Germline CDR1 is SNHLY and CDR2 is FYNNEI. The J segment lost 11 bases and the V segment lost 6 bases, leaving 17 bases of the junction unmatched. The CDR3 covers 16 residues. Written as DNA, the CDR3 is TGTGCCAGCAGGGTACGGACTAGCGTGGGGGAGTTTCAGCAGTTCTTC. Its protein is CASRVRTSVGEFQQFF.

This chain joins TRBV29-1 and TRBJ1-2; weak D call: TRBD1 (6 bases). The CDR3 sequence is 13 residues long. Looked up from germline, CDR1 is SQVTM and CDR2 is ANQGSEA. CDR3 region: CSGDIGGGNGYTF. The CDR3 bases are TGCAGTGGAGATATAGGAGGGGGTAATGGCTACACCTTC.

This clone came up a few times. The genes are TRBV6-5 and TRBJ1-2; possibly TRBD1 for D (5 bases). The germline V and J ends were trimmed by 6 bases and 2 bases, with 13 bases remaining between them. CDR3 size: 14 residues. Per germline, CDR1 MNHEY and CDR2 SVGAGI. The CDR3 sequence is CASSESRGNYGYTF. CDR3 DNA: TGTGCCAGCAGCGAATCCCGGGGGAACTATGGCTACACCTTC.

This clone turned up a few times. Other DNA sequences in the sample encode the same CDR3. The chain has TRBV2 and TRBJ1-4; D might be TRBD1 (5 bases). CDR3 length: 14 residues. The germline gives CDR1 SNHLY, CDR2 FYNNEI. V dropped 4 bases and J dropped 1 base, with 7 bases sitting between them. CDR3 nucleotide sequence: TGTGCCAGCAGTGCAGGGCAAACTAATGAAAAACTGTTTTTT. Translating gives CASSAGQTNEKLFF.

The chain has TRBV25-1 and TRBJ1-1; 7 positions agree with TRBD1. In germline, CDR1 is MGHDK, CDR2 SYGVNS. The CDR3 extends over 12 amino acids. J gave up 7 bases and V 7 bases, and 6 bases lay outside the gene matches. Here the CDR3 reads CASKRGRVEAFF. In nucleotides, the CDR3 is TGTGCCAGCAAGAGGGGGCGAGTTGAAGCTTTCTTT.

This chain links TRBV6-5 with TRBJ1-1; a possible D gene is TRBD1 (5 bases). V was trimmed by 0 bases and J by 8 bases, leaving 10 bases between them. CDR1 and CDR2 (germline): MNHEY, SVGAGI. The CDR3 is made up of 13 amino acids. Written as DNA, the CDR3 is TGTGCCAGCAGTTACTCTCTCTGGACAGAAGCTTTCTTT. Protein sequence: CASSYSLWTEAFF.

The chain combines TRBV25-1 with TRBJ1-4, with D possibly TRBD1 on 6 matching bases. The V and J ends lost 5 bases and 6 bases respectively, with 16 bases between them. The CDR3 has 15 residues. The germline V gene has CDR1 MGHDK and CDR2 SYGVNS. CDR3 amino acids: CASSSTGSPYEKLFF. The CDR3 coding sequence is TGTGCCAGCAGTTCGACAGGTAGTCCGTATGAAAAACTGTTTTTT.

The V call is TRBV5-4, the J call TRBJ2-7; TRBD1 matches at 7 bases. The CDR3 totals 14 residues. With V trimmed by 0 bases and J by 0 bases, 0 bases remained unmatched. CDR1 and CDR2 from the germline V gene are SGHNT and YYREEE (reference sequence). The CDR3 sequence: CASSLGQGSYEQYF. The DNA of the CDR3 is TGTGCCAGCAGCTTGGGACAGGGCTCCTACGAGCAGTACTTC. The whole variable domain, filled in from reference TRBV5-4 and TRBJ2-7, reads ETGVTQSPTHLIKTRGQQVTLRCSSQSGHNTVSWYQQALGQGPQFIFQYYREEENGRGNFPPRFSGLQFPNYSSELNVNALELDDSALYLCASSLGQGSYEQYFGPGTRLTVT.

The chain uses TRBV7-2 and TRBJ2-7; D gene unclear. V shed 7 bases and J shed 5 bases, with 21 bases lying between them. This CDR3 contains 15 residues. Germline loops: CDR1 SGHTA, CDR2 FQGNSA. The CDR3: CASTSALSTTHEQYF. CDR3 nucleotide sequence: TGTGCCAGCACCTCAGCCTTATCTACGACCCACGAGCAGTACTTC.

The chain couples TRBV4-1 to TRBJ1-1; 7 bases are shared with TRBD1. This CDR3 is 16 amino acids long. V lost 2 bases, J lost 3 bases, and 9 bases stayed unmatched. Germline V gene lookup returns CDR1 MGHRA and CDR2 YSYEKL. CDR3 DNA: TGCGCCAGCAGCCAAAGGGGACAGTTTCCGGACACTGAAGCTTTCTTT. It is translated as CASSQRGQFPDTEAFF.

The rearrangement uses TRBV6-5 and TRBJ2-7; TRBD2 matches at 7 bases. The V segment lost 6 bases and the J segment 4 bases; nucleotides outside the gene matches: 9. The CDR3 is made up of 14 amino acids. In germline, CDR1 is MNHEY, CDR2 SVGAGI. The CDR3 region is CASSRDYQTYEQYF. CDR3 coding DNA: TGTGCCAGCAGCCGGGACTATCAGACGTACGAGCAGTACTTC.

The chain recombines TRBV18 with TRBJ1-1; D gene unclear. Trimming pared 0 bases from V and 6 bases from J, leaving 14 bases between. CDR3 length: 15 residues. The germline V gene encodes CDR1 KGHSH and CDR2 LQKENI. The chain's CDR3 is CASSPPGGPKAEAFF. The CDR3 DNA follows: TGTGCCAGCTCACCACCAGGAGGACCAAAGGCTGAAGCTTTCTTT.

The DNA for the CDR3 is TGCGCCAGCAGCTTGGATATAGGAGGCAATGAGCAGTTCTTC. As protein: CASSLDIGGNEQFF. The chain couples TRBV5-1 to TRBJ2-1; weak D call: TRBD2 (5 bases). This CDR3 comprises 14 residues. Germline assignment: CDR1 SGHRS and CDR2 YFSETQ. Deletions cut 0 bases from V and 6 bases from J, with 10 bases between.

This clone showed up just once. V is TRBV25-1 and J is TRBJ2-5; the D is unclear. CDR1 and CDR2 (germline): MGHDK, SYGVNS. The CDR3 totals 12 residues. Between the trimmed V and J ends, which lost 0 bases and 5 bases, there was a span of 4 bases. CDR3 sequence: CASSEYEETQYF. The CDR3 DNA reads TGTGCCAGCAGTGAATATGAGGAGACCCAGTACTTC.

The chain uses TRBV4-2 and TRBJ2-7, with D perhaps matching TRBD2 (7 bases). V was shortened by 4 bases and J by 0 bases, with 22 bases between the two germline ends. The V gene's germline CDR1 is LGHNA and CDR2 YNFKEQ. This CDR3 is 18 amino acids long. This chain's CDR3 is CASSREGTAGHDSYEQYF. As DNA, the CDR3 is TGTGCCAGCAGCCGTGAGGGAACAGCGGGACATGACTCCTACGAGCAGTACTTC.

CDR3 in DNA: TGTGCCAGCAGTTTGGGAGGGGGCGACTATGGCTACACCTTC. It encodes CASSLGGGDYGYTF. This chain uses TRBV27 with TRBJ1-2, with 7 bases fitting TRBD1. With V trimmed by 3 bases and J by 3 bases, 4 bases remained unmatched. Per the germline V gene, CDR1 is MNHEY and CDR2 is SMNVEV (reference sequence). The length of the CDR3 is 14 residues.

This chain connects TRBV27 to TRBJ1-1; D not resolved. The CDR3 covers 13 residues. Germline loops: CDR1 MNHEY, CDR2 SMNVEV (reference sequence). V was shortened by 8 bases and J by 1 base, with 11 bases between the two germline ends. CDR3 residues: CASALWRNTEAFF. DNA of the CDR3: TGTGCCAGCGCCTTATGGAGGAACACTGAAGCTTTCTTT.